These T cell receptor beta chains were read from a single sample in a study of blood T cell repertoires in COVID-19. Clones were sequenced by immunoSEQ multiplex PCR, and TCRdb holds only the in-frame ones, with some missing. The table shows approximately 230,000 clones, with roughly 88% occurring only once. Sequenced: peripheral blood. The receptors originated from a man aged 25 to 40 who had recovered from COVID-19. The CDR3 runs from the conserved cysteine through the conserved F or W. A D gene is named only where the DNA matches it firmly. Clone size is given for some rows only: seen once, a few or many times, or a class if the clone is expanded.

D	V	size	J	DNA	CDR3
TRBD1	TRBV30	-	TRBJ2-7	TGTGCCTGGGACTCCGGGACAGTGACCTACGAGCAGTACTTC	CAWDSGTVTYEQYF
-	TRBV10-3	-	TRBJ1-1	TGTGCCATCAGAGCACAGGGAAACAGCGGCGATGCTTTCTTT	CAIRAQGNSGDAFF
-	TRBV12-3/TRBV12-4	-	TRBJ1-2	TGTGCCAGCAGGGCAACAGGGTTTGGCTACACCTTC	CASRATGFGYTF
-	TRBV9	-	TRBJ2-3	TGTGCCAGCAGCCCCACCGAGTATACGCAGTATTTT	CASSPTEYTQYF
-	TRBV12-3/TRBV12-4	-	TRBJ1-1	TGTGCCAGCACCCCGGCGGGCACTGAAGCTTTCTTT	CASTPAGTEAFF
TRBD1	TRBV5-1	few	TRBJ1-6	TGCGCCAGCAGATCCGGGACAGGGTATTCACCCCTCCACTTT	CASRSGTGYSPLHF
-	TRBV11-2	-	TRBJ2-3	TGTGCCAGCAGCTTAGTTGCGGGCACCAGCACAGATACGCAGTATTTT	CASSLVAGTSTDTQYF
-	TRBV6-1	-	TRBJ2-7	TGTGCCAGCAGTGACCGGGACACCCCCTACGAGCAGTACTTC	CASSDRDTPYEQYF
TRBD1	TRBV7-2	-	TRBJ2-5	TGTGCCAGCAGCTCCGACAGGGGGCGGCTAGAGACCCAGTACTTC	CASSSDRGRLETQYF
-	TRBV13	-	TRBJ2-3	TGTGCCAGCAGCTTAAGGGACTTAGGTGGCCTAGATACGCAGTATTTT	CASSLRDLGGLDTQYF
-	TRBV10-1	once	TRBJ2-7	TGCGCCAGCAGTGAGACAGCCAGAGCCTACGAGCAGTACTTC	CASSETARAYEQYF
TRBD1	TRBV5-8	few	TRBJ1-2	TGTGCCAGCACCAAGCCCCAGGGGGGAGGCTACACCTTC	CASTKPQGGGYTF
TRBD2	TRBV10-3	-	TRBJ2-2	TGTGCCATCAGTGATGGGGGTAGGACTAGCGGTTCATACACCGGGGAGCTGTTTTTT	CAISDGGRTSGSYTGELFF
TRBD1	TRBV19	-	TRBJ1-2	TGTGCCAGTAGCCTCGGACAGGGTCCCATCTACACCTTC	CASSLGQGPIYTF
-	TRBV6-5	-	TRBJ2-7	TGTGCCAGCACCATAACTCGGGGCGGGGCCGGCGAGCAGTACTTC	CASTITRGGAGEQYF
TRBD1	TRBV24-1	-	TRBJ2-1	TGTGCCACCAGTGACTCCCCCGACAGGGGGCTTTACAATGAGCAGTTCTTC	CATSDSPDRGLYNEQFF
-	TRBV12-3/TRBV12-4	-	TRBJ1-2	TGTGCCAGCAGTTTCGACAGCGACTATGGCTACACCTTC	CASSFDSDYGYTF
-	TRBV24-1	-	TRBJ2-7	TGTGCCACCAGTGATCCCCGGGACTTAGTGATTGACGAGCAGTACTTC	CATSDPRDLVIDEQYF
-	TRBV2	-	TRBJ2-5	TGTGCCAGCTCGGGCACCGCAGGGGAGACCCAGTACTTC	CASSGTAGETQYF
-	TRBV9	-	TRBJ2-3	TGTGCCAGCAGCGCCCCAGGCGGGGCCACAGATACGCAGTATTTT	CASSAPGGATDTQYF
TRBD1	TRBV7-8	-	TRBJ2-7	TGTGCCAGCAGCTCAACTCCGGGACAGTATTACGAGCAGTACTTC	CASSSTPGQYYEQYF
-	TRBV19	-	TRBJ2-1	TGTGCCAGTAGCCCCTATGGTAACCCTTACAATGAGCAGTTCTTC	CASSPYGNPYNEQFF
-	TRBV5-8	once	TRBJ1-1	TGTGCCAGCAGCTTGGCTATCCCCGGGGTTACTGAAGCTTTCTTT	CASSLAIPGVTEAFF
TRBD1	TRBV18	-	TRBJ1-2	TGTGCCAGCTCAGCCGGGACAGGGGGTTATTATGGCTACACCTTC	CASSAGTGGYYGYTF
TRBD1	TRBV24-1	-	TRBJ1-2	TGTGCCACCAGTGGATTAGGGGACAGGGGTCCCTATGGCTACACCTTC	CATSGLGDRGPYGYTF
-	TRBV19	once	TRBJ1-2	TGTGCCAGTAGTATAGAGGAGGGGACGGGCTACACCTTC	CASSIEEGTGYTF
-	TRBV6-5	-	TRBJ1-3	TGTGCCAGCAGTCGGGGCTCTGGAAACACCATATATTTT	CASSRGSGNTIYF
-	TRBV2	-	TRBJ1-5	TGTGCCAGCAGGTTAGGGAGAAGTCAGCCCCAGCATTTT	CASRLGRSQPQHF
TRBD2	TRBV11-3	-	TRBJ2-1	TGTGCCAGCAGCTTAGGTTCTAGCGGGGGATGGAATGAGCAGTTCTTC	CASSLGSSGGWNEQFF
TRBD1	TRBV7-2	-	TRBJ1-2	TGTGCCAGCAGCTCGGGAGGGGGACAGGGGAGATATGGCTACACCTTC	CASSSGGGQGRYGYTF
TRBD2	TRBV6-1	-	TRBJ2-2	TGTGCCAGCAGTGATGGGGAGGGGTCTAAAGCCGGGGAGCTGTTTTTT	CASSDGEGSKAGELFF
-	TRBV5-1	-	TRBJ1-6	TGCGCCAGCAGCATTGGGGGCGCATCCTATAATTCACCCCTCCACTTT	CASSIGGASYNSPLHF
-	TRBV18	-	TRBJ2-2	TGTGCCAGCTCACCAGAACTCGGGAACACCGGGGAGCTGTTTTTT	CASSPELGNTGELFF
-	TRBV19	-	TRBJ1-1	TGTGCCAGTAGCGAGTACGCCCGGCTGGGGCCGTTGAACACTGAAGCTTTCTTT	CASSEYARLGPLNTEAFF
-	TRBV5-1	-	TRBJ1-6	TGCGCCAGCAGCTTGGGACAGAATTCACCCCTCCACTTT	CASSLGQNSPLHF
TRBD1	TRBV27	-	TRBJ2-7	TGTGCCAGCAGTTTTTTGGGGAACAGGGGAAGGAACGAGCAGTACTTC	CASSFLGNRGRNEQYF
TRBD1	TRBV6-2/TRBV6-3	many	TRBJ2-3	TGTGCCAGCAGCCTAGGCCGGGACAGAGGTCCCGCAGATACGCAGTATTTT	CASSLGRDRGPADTQYF
-	TRBV5-1	-	TRBJ2-7	TGCGCCAGCAGCTCGACGTCGGGATCTTACGAGCAGTACTTC	CASSSTSGSYEQYF
TRBD1	TRBV28	-	TRBJ2-7	TGTGCCAGCAGGGTAAACAGGGGTCGGTCCTACGAGCAGTACTTC	CASRVNRGRSYEQYF
TRBD1	TRBV5-4	-	TRBJ2-5	TGTGCCAGCAGCTTACAAGGGACAGCGAGCCAAGAGACCCAGTACTTC	CASSLQGTASQETQYF
-	TRBV19	-	TRBJ2-3	TGTGCCAGTAGTTGGGGGGGGCCGGGAGATACGCAGTATTTT	CASSWGGPGDTQYF
TRBD1	TRBV19	-	TRBJ1-1	TGTGCCAGTAGTATAGATTACGCCCAGGGGGAGGCTTTCTTT	CASSIDYAQGEAFF
TRBD1	TRBV6-6	-	TRBJ2-7	TGTGCCAGCAGCCGGGACAGGAGGAGCTCCTACGAGCAGTACTTC	CASSRDRRSSYEQYF
-	TRBV19	-	TRBJ2-1	TGTGCCAGGAAGGGGACTTTATCCTACAATGAGCAGTTCTTC	CARKGTLSYNEQFF
-	TRBV2	-	TRBJ2-3	TGTGCCAGCAGTGACGGGAGAGGCACAGATACGCAGTATTTT	CASSDGRGTDTQYF
-	TRBV27	-	TRBJ2-3	TGTGCCAGCCGGAATGGCCGGGGTACGCAGTATTTT	CASRNGRGTQYF
-	TRBV19	-	TRBJ1-5	TGTGCCAGTACATGGGGGGGCAATCAGCCCCAGCATTTT	CASTWGGNQPQHF
-	TRBV5-6	-	TRBJ2-7	TGTGCCAGCAGCCCGTTGGTGGACACCATGGGAGAGCAGTACTTC	CASSPLVDTMGEQYF
TRBD1	TRBV25-1	-	TRBJ1-2	TGTGCCAGCGGGGGACAGATCTATGGCTACACCTTC	CASGGQIYGYTF
-	TRBV5-1	few	TRBJ1-5	TGCGCCAGCAGCTTGGGCCCAGATCAGCCCCAGCATTTT	CASSLGPDQPQHF
-	TRBV20-1	-	TRBJ1-4	TGCAGTGCTAGTGACGGTAATGAAAAACTGTTTTTT	CSASDGNEKLFF
-	TRBV4-3	-	TRBJ1-1	TGCGCCAGCAGCCAAGAAGACTTTTCCGGAGAAGCTTTCTTT	CASSQEDFSGEAFF
-	TRBV18	once	TRBJ1-4	TGTGCCAGCTCACCAACAGGGAGTGAGGAAAAACTGTTTTTT	CASSPTGSEEKLFF
-	TRBV19	-	TRBJ1-5	TGTGCCAGTAGTAAACAGGGTTCATTTCAGCCCCAGCATTTT	CASSKQGSFQPQHF
-	TRBV5-1	-	TRBJ2-6	TGCGCCAGCAGCGCGAACTCTGGGGCCAACGTCCTGACTTTC	CASSANSGANVLTF